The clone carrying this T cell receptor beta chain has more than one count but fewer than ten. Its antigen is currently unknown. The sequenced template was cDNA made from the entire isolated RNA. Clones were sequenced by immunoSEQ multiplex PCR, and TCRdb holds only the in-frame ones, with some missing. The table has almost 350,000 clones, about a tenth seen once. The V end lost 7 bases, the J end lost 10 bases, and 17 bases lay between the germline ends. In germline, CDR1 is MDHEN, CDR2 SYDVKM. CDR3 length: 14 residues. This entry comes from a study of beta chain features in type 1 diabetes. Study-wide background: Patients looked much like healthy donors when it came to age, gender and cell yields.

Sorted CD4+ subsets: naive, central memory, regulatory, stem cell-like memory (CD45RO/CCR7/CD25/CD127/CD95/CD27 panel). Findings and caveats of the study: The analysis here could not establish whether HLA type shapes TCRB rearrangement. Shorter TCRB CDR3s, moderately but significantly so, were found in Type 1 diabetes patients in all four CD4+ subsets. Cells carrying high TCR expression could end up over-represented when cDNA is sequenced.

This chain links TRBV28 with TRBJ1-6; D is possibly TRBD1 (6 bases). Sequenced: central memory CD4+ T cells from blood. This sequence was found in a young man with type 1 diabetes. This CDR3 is CASIAAGVGSPLHF. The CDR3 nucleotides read TGTGCCAGCATAGCGGCAGGGGTAGGATCACCCCTCCACTTT.